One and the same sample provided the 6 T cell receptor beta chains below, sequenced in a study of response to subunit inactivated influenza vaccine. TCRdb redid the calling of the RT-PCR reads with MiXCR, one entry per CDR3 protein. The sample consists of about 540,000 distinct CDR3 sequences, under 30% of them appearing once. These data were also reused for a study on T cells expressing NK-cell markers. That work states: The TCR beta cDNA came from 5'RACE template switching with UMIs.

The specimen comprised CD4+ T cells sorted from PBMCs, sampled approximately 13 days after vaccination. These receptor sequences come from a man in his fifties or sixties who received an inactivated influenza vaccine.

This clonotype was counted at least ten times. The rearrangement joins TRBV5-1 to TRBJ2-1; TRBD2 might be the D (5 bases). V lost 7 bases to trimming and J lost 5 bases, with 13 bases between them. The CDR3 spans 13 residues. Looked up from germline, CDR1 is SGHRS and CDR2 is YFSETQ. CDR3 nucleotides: TGCGCCAGCTATGAGGGTCCCAACAATGAGCAGTTCTTC. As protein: CASYEGPNNEQFF.

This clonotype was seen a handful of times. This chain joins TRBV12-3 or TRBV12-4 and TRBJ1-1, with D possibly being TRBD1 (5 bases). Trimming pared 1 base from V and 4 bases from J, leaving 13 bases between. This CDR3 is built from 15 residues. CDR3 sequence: CASSLVGGIGTEAFF. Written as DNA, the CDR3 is TGTGCCAGCAGTTTAGTCGGGGGGATAGGCACTGAAGCTTTCTTT.

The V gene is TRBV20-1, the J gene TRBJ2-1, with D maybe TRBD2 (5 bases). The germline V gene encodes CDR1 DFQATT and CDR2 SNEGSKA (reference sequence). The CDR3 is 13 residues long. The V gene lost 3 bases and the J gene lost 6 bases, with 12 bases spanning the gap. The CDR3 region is CSASPAALNEQFF. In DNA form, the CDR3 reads TGCAGTGCTAGCCCAGCGGCCCTCAATGAGCAGTTCTTC.

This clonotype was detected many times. CDR3: CSARQASSGRAHEQFF. The CDR3 DNA follows: TGCAGTGCTAGGCAGGCTTCAAGCGGGAGGGCCCATGAGCAGTTCTTC. The chain is built from TRBV20-1 and TRBJ2-1; 10 nucleotides agree with TRBD2. V was pared by 3 bases and J by 8 bases, with 13 bases of the junction left unmatched. The germline V gene encodes CDR1 DFQATT and CDR2 SNEGSKA (reference sequence). The CDR3 is 16 residues long.

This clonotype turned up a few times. The CDR3 DNA reads as TGCAGTGCGTGGACAGGCTCTTCCACAGATACGCAGTATTTT. It encodes CSAWTGSSTDTQYF. The chain recombines TRBV20-1 with TRBJ2-3; 7 positions agree with TRBD1. The CDR3 has 14 amino acids. Trimming at V came to 6 bases and at J to 2 bases, leaving 8 bases not matched to a gene. CDR1 and CDR2 (germline): DFQATT, SNEGSKA (reference sequence).

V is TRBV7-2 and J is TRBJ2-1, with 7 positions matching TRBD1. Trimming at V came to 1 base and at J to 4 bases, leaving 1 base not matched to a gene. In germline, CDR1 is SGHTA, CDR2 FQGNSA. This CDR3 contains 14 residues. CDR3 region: CASSLEGAYNEQFF. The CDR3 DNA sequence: TGTGCCAGCAGCTTAGAGGGGGCTTACAATGAGCAGTTCTTC.